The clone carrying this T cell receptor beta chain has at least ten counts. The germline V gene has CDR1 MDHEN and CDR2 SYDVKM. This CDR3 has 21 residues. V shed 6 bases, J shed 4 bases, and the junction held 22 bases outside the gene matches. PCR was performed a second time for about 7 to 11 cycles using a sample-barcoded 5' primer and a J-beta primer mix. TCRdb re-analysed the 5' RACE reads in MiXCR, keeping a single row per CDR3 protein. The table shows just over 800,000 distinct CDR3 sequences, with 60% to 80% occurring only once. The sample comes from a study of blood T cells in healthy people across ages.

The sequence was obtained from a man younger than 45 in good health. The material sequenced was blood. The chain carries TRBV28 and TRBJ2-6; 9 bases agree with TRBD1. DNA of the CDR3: TGTGCCAGCAGCCCCACCCTCTCGCGCACAGGGGGCGTTGGAGGGGCCAACGTCCTGACTTTC. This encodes CASSPTLSRTGGVGGANVLTF.